Below are 14 T cell receptor beta chains sequenced from a single sample in a study of blood T cell repertoires in COVID-19 (dated by TCRdb to 2020 to 2022). Receptor amplification or capture employed the immunoSEQ multiplex PCR assay. In its TCRdb copy, this immuneACCESS table keeps in-frame sequences only and misses some clones. Where compared with another copy, unresolved V genes explain less than half of these, and the others have no known cause. This sample lists about 220,000 clones; 82% were detected once. The ten largest clones take up over 4% of the sample. The source material was peripheral blood. The receptors come from a woman in her sixties or seventies with COVID-19, enrolled during active disease.

The chain uses TRBV6-2 or TRBV6-3 and TRBJ2-1, with 9 nucleotides matching TRBD2. CDR3 size: 16 residues. Germline CDR1 MNHEY, CDR2 SVGEGT. The ends lost 5 bases at V and 3 bases at J; junction bases unmatched: 8. This chain's CDR3 is CASSKSLAGYYNEQFF. The CDR3 coding sequence is TGTGCCAGCAGTAAATCACTAGCGGGCTACTACAATGAGCAGTTCTTC.

The genes are TRBV6-2 or TRBV6-3 and TRBJ1-2; D perhaps matches TRBD1 (5 bases). The CDR3 runs to 12 residues. The V end was cut by 5 bases, the J end by 2 bases, with 6 bases between. Germline CDR1 reads MNHEY; CDR2 reads SVGEGT. CDR3 amino acids: CASSRGNYGYTF. The CDR3 DNA sequence: TGTGCCAGCAGTCGGGGGAACTATGGCTACACCTTC.

This chain uses TRBV7-3 with TRBJ2-7; 9 positions agree with TRBD2. The CDR3 is 15 residues long. CDR1 and CDR2 from the germline V gene are SGHTA and FQGTGA. V shed 5 bases and J 7 bases; nucleotides not matched to a gene: 12. The CDR3 reads CASSNRDGSGGEQYF. DNA of the CDR3: TGTGCCAGCAGCAACCGGGACGGTAGCGGGGGTGAGCAGTACTTC.

The chain recombines TRBV28 with TRBJ1-1, with 9 nucleotides matching TRBD1. The CDR3 contains 15 residues. V lost 2 bases and J lost 8; bases outside the gene matches: 9. CDR1 is MDHEN, CDR2 SYDVKM, per germline. CDR3 amino acids: CASSLAGTGSPEAFF. Written as DNA, the CDR3 is TGTGCCAGCAGTTTAGCCGGGACAGGGTCTCCCGAAGCTTTCTTT.

The table lists this clone with a count of one. The rearrangement uses TRBV7-9 and TRBJ1-6; no definite D call. This CDR3 contains 12 residues. Germline V lookup: CDR1 SEHNR, CDR2 FQNEAQ (reference sequence). V was pared by 3 bases and J by 10 bases, with 7 bases between. CDR3 coding DNA: TGTGCCAGCAGCTTCTCGGAGTCACCCCTCCACTTT. Translation gives CASSFSESPLHF. The full variable domain, its missing parts supplied by reference TRBV7-9 and TRBJ1-6, is DTGVSQNPRHKITKRGQNVTFRCDPISEHNRLYWYRQTLGQGPEFLTYFQNEAQLEKSRLLSDRFSAERPKGSFSTLEIQRTEQGDSAMYLCASSFSESPLHFGNGTRLTVT.

This rearrangement joins TRBV28 to TRBJ1-4; TRBD1 might be the D (5 bases). CDR3 length: 12 residues. In germline, CDR1 is MDHEN, CDR2 SYDVKM. The ends were cut back, 8 bases at V and 5 bases at J, with 9 bases in the middle. DNA of the CDR3: TGTGCCAGCCGGGGGGTCAATGAAAAACTGTTTTTT. It codes for CASRGVNEKLFF.

This clone was seen more than once but under ten times. J is TRBJ2-2 and V is TRBV4-1; the match to TRBD2 covers 9 bases. Germline assignment: CDR1 MGHRA and CDR2 YSYEKL. The CDR3 is 18 amino acids. V lost 0 bases to trimming and J lost 7 bases; unmatched junction nucleotides: 12. The CDR3 region has the DNA TGCGCCAGCAGCCAAGACCCTAGCGGGACCGATCGTAGCGGGGAGCTGTTTTTT. Protein product: CASSQDPSGTDRSGELFF.

The gene calls are TRBV7-6 and TRBJ1-2; 8 positions match TRBD1. V trimming: 5 bases; J trimming: 4 bases; junction bases outside the gene matches: 3. The germline gives CDR1 SGHVS, CDR2 FNYEAQ. The CDR3 extends over 13 amino acids. The CDR3 sequence: CASSADRGYGYTF. The CDR3 coding sequence is TGTGCCAGCAGCGCCGACAGGGGCTATGGCTACACCTTC.

The chain has TRBV2 and TRBJ2-5; tentatively, D is TRBD1 (5 bases). CDR3 length: 15 amino acids. Germline V gives CDR1 SNHLY, CDR2 FYNNEI. The V end lost 1 base, the J end lost 5 bases, and 14 bases lay between the germline ends. The CDR3 coding sequence is TGTGCCAGCAGTGAAGGGCCTAGGGGTGGGGAGACCCAGTACTTC. Protein sequence: CASSEGPRGGETQYF.

This sequence joins TRBV29-1 and TRBJ2-2, with D unclear. The CDR3 consists of 13 residues. The germline V gene encodes CDR1 SQVTM and CDR2 ANQGSEA. V lost 3 bases and J 6 bases, leaving 11 bases between the germline ends. The CDR3 DNA is TGCAGCGTTGAGTCTATAAGCCCCGGGGAGCTGTTTTTT. Translation gives CSVESISPGELFF.

This chain links TRBV2 with TRBJ2-1; TRBD1 aligns across 8 bases. The CDR3 has 15 residues. CDR1 SNHLY and CDR2 FYNNEI come from the germline V gene. V gave up 7 bases and J gave up 0 bases; unmatched junction bases: 5. CDR3 amino acids: CASKKDRVSYNEQFF. Here the CDR3 DNA reads TGTGCCAGCAAGAAGGACAGGGTCTCCTACAATGAGCAGTTCTTC.

This chain connects TRBV6-6 to TRBJ1-1, with 11 bases aligning to TRBD1. Losses at the gene ends were 6 bases for V and 9 bases for J; bases not matched to a gene: 6. The CDR3 consists of 13 residues. Germline assignment: CDR1 MNHNY and CDR2 SVGAGI (reference sequence). CDR3 residues: CASSSGQGAKAFF. The CDR3 DNA reads TGTGCCAGCAGCTCAGGACAGGGGGCTAAAGCTTTCTTT.

The J gene is TRBJ2-3, the V gene TRBV7-2; 11 bases align to TRBD2. The CDR3 is 18 amino acids. From germline, CDR1 is SGHTA and CDR2 FQGNSA. V lost 6 bases and J lost 0; bases outside the gene matches: 11. In nucleotides, the CDR3 is TGTGCCAGCAGTCGGGGACTAGCGGTTATCACTAGCACAGATACGCAGTATTTT. As protein: CASSRGLAVITSTDTQYF.

V usage is TRBV6-5 and J usage is TRBJ1-4, with D maybe TRBD1 (5 bases). This CDR3 contains 15 residues. Germline V CDR1 and CDR2: MNHEY, SVGAGI. V lost 5 bases and J lost 0, with 10 bases in between. The DNA for the CDR3 is TGTGCCAGCAGTCGGACATTTCCAACTAATGAAAAACTGTTTTTT. Protein sequence: CASSRTFPTNEKLFF.